The T cell receptor (beta chain) under discussion was sequenced for a study of blood T cell repertoires in COVID-19. As for the study in general: The study drew acute and convalescent COVID-19 samples from the United States, Italy and Spain. In each case, the material was cDNA or gDNA derived from T cells, B-cell-depleted T cells, or PBMCs.

This CDR3 spans 13 amino acids. Trimming left V 6 bases short and J 2 bases short, with 13 bases between. Germline CDR1 SQVTM, CDR2 ANQGSEA. Clones were sequenced by immunoSEQ multiplex PCR, and TCRdb holds only the in-frame ones, with some missing. The table records roughly 220,000 clones, roughly 86% of them present only once. The sequenced sample was peripheral blood. V and J are TRBV29-1 and TRBJ1-1; D is unclear. The TCR sequence derives from a woman aged 45-59 years with COVID-19, enrolled during active disease. CDR3 residues: CSVGGPINTEAFF. The CDR3 DNA sequence: TGCAGCGTCGGAGGACCGATTAACACTGAAGCTTTCTTT.